These 32 T cell receptor beta chains originate from one sample sequenced in a study of cytomegalovirus exposure and HLA in healthy donors. Vbeta (60) and Jbeta (13) primers were used in the PCR. The table came from immunoSEQ multiplex PCR; TCRdb's copy has only in-frame clones and leaves some out. The repertoire holds about 200,000 clones, with more than 75% as singletons. Sequencing was done on a sample of PBMCs. The source of these receptors is a young woman in good health and CMV-seropositive.

The rearrangement uses TRBV7-9 and TRBJ2-2; D is ambiguous. This CDR3 comprises 15 residues. Germline V gene sequence: CDR1 SEHNR, CDR2 FQNEAQ (reference sequence). The ends were cut back, 0 bases at V and 1 base at J, with 6 bases in the middle. The CDR3 region has the DNA TGTGCCAGCAGCTTAGCGCCTAGGAACACCGGGGAGCTGTTTTTT. Translated, it gives CASSLAPRNTGELFF.

This clone was counted between two and nine times. This CDR3 is CASSVPSSGRETQYF. CDR3 nucleotides: TGTGCCAGCAGCGTACCGAGTAGCGGGAGGGAGACCCAGTACTTC. V usage is TRBV7-8 and J usage is TRBJ2-5; 10 bases are shared with TRBD2. From germline, CDR1 is SGHVS and CDR2 FQNEAQ. The CDR3 is 15 residues long. J lost 5 bases, V lost 5 bases, and 8 bases had no gene match.

The chain is built from TRBV2 and TRBJ2-1; no reliable D call. The CDR3 totals 14 residues. CDR1 is SNHLY and CDR2 is FYNNEI in the germline V gene. Trimming shortened V by 1 base and J by 7 bases, and 11 bases separated the two germline ends. The CDR3 loop is CASSEENFLNEQFF. The CDR3 nucleotides read TGTGCCAGCAGTGAAGAGAACTTTCTGAATGAGCAGTTCTTC.

This chain links TRBV4-1 with TRBJ1-2, with a tentative D call TRBD1 (6 bases). The CDR3 loop spans 15 amino acids. Trimming took 1 base from V and 1 from J, leaving 10 bases between them. Germline assignment: CDR1 MGHRA and CDR2 YSYEKL. CDR3 protein: CASSQGGHVNYGYTF. CDR3 coding DNA: TGCGCCAGCAGCCAAGGGGGGCACGTTAACTATGGCTACACCTTC.

The chain links TRBV9 to TRBJ2-3; 7 bases fit TRBD2. Germline-derived CDR1 and CDR2 are SGDLS and YYNGEE. Losses at the gene ends were 0 bases for V and 1 base for J; bases not matched to a gene: 5. The CDR3 consists of 16 residues. CDR3 sequence: CASSVDPSGGTDTQYF. The CDR3 DNA sequence: TGTGCCAGCAGCGTAGATCCTAGCGGAGGCACAGATACGCAGTATTTT. The full variable domain, in which reference TRBV9 and TRBJ2-3 provide the parts outside the CDR3, is DSGVTQTPKHLITATGQRVTLRCSPRSGDLSVYWYQQSLDQGLQFLIQYYNGEERAKGNILERFSAQQFPDLHSELNLSSLELGDSALYFCASSVDPSGGTDTQYFGPGTRLTVL.

The rearrangement uses TRBV2 and TRBJ1-1; 10 bases fit TRBD1. The germline V gene has CDR1 SNHLY and CDR2 FYNNEI. V shed 1 base and J 5 bases; nucleotides not matched to a gene: 4. The CDR3 covers 15 residues. Written as DNA, the CDR3 is TGTGCCAGCAGTGAAGTGGGACAGGGGATTACTGAAGCTTTCTTT. It yields the protein CASSEVGQGITEAFF.

A note on this clone: The same CDR3 is also encoded by other DNA sequences in this sample. V and J are TRBV19 and TRBJ2-7; 10 nucleotides match TRBD1. The trim removed 3 bases at V and 2 bases at J, leaving 1 base unmatched. The CDR3 has 14 residues. Germline assignment: CDR1 LNHDA and CDR2 SQIVND (reference sequence). This chain's CDR3 is CASSIGTGAYEQYF. The CDR3 DNA reads as TGTGCCAGTAGTATCGGGACAGGGGCCTACGAGCAGTACTTC.

A few counts support this clone. The rearrangement joins TRBV4-1 to TRBJ2-5, with unresolved D. The CDR3 consists of 13 residues. Germline values: CDR1 MGHRA, CDR2 YSYEKL. Trimming cost V 1 base and J 9 bases, with 12 bases left between them. The CDR3 DNA reads as TGCGCCAGCAGCCAAGTTCCCTCCTCGGCCCAGTACTTC. This sequence encodes CASSQVPSSAQYF.

Only one count was recorded for this clone. CDR3 region: CASSLGQIGNTIYF. CDR3 nucleotide sequence: TGCGCCAGCAGCTTGGGACAGATTGGAAACACCATATATTTT. This chain uses TRBV5-1 with TRBJ1-3; tentative D call: TRBD1 (5 bases). Germline-derived CDR1 and CDR2 are SGHRS and YFSETQ. Trimming took off 0 bases at V and 3 bases at J, with 7 bases between the two ends. The CDR3 is 14 residues long. The full variable domain, completed using reference TRBV5-1 and TRBJ1-3, is KAGVTQTPRYLIKTRGQQVTLSCSPISGHRSVSWYQQTPGQGLQFLFEYFSETQRNKGNFPGRFSGRQFSNSRSEMNVSTLELGDSALYLCASSLGQIGNTIYFGEGSWLTVV.

In its sample, this clone was seen a few times. The sample has other DNA sequences that encode this CDR3 too. This chain uses TRBV7-9 with TRBJ1-2; 10 bases match TRBD1. The CDR3 loop spans 15 amino acids. V was pared by 5 bases and J by 3 bases, with 6 bases of the junction left unmatched. Germline CDR1 SEHNR, CDR2 FQNEAQ (reference sequence). CDR3 in DNA: TGTGCCAGCAGCCTGGGGACAGGGGAGGACTATGGCTACACCTTC. As protein: CASSLGTGEDYGYTF.

The rearrangement links TRBV6-1 to TRBJ2-1; perhaps TRBD1 as D (5 bases). V was trimmed by 6 bases and J by 4 bases, leaving 13 bases between them. Looked up from germline, CDR1 is MNHNS and CDR2 is SASEGT. The CDR3 has 14 residues. The DNA of the CDR3 is TGTGCCAGCAGCGCTACAGGCTTATACAATGAGCAGTTCTTC. Its translation is CASSATGLYNEQFF.

J is TRBJ2-7 and V is TRBV19; 7 nucleotides align to TRBD2. The germline V gene encodes CDR1 LNHDA and CDR2 SQIVND (reference sequence). J was trimmed by 4 bases and V by 5 bases; bases with no gene match: 8. The CDR3 spans 14 residues. The CDR3 sequence: CASSGTTIAYEQYF. The CDR3 DNA is TGTGCCAGTAGTGGGACTACCATCGCTTACGAGCAGTACTTC.

The CDR3 bases are TGTGCCAGCAGCTTTCAACTAGCGGGGGGGACCGGGGAGCTGTTTTTT. As protein: CASSFQLAGGTGELFF. The J gene is TRBJ2-2, the V gene TRBV7-8; 13 bases map to TRBD2. The length of the CDR3 is 16 residues. In germline, CDR1 is SGHVS, CDR2 FQNEAQ. V trimming: 3 bases; J trimming: 5 bases; junction bases outside the gene matches: 3.

This clone was seen a few times. The chain links TRBV14 to TRBJ2-7; D ambiguous. This CDR3 is built from 11 residues. V gave up 4 bases and J gave up 6 bases, with 7 bases separating them. CDR1 is SGHDN and CDR2 is FVKESK in the germline V gene. CDR3 residues: CASSPPPEQYF. The CDR3 nucleotides are TGTGCCAGCAGCCCTCCCCCCGAGCAGTACTTC.

The J gene is TRBJ2-7, the V gene TRBV6-1, with D perhaps matching TRBD2 (6 bases). V gave up 3 bases and J gave up 2 bases, with 11 bases separating them. Germline V gene lookup returns CDR1 MNHNS and CDR2 SASEGT. The CDR3 sequence is 14 residues long. CDR3 bases: TGTGCCAGCAGTGAGACGGGGAGGACCTACGAGCAGTACTTC. Protein: CASSETGRTYEQYF.

The chain couples TRBV28 to TRBJ2-2; 8 bases line up with TRBD2. The germline V gene encodes CDR1 MDHEN and CDR2 SYDVKM. With V trimmed by 6 bases and J by 5 bases, 11 bases remained unmatched. The length of the CDR3 is 16 residues. CDR3 in amino acids: CASRRTAGVITGELFF. The CDR3 region has the DNA TGTGCCAGCAGACGAACAGCGGGAGTCATTACCGGGGAGCTGTTTTTT.

This clone was seen a handful of times. The chain combines TRBV19 with TRBJ2-7, with 7 bases fitting TRBD1. Looked up from germline, CDR1 is LNHDA and CDR2 is SQIVND (reference sequence). J lost 2 bases, V lost 5 bases, and 9 bases had no gene match. The CDR3 sequence is 15 residues long. The CDR3 sequence is CASSSGQAFTYEQYF. CDR3 DNA: TGTGCCAGTAGTTCAGGACAGGCTTTTACCTACGAGCAGTACTTC.

The chain carries TRBV4-3 and TRBJ1-1, with 9 positions matching TRBD1. CDR3 length: 15 residues. V was clipped by 4 bases and J by 7 bases; unmatched bases: 10. Germline CDR1 and CDR2: LGHNA and YSLEER. The CDR3: CASSRGQGLPREAFF. CDR3 nucleotide sequence: TGCGCCAGCAGCCGAGGACAGGGGCTCCCCCGTGAAGCTTTCTTT.

The chain couples TRBV9 to TRBJ2-3; 9 nucleotides match TRBD2. The CDR3 contains 14 residues. CDR1 SGDLS and CDR2 YYNGEE come from the germline V gene. J was trimmed by 5 bases and V by 0 bases; bases with no gene match: 1. The CDR3 spells CASSVGGGGDTQYF. The CDR3 nucleotides read TGTGCCAGCAGCGTAGGCGGGGGGGGAGATACGCAGTATTTT.

The gene calls are TRBV27 and TRBJ2-1; D is perhaps TRBD1 (6 bases). CDR3 length equals 12 residues. Germline values: CDR1 MNHEY, CDR2 SMNVEV (reference sequence). Trimming removed 6 bases from V and 9 bases from J, with 12 bases in between. The CDR3 protein is CASSPTGGEQFF. In DNA, the CDR3 is TGTGCCAGCAGCCCGACAGGAGGTGAGCAGTTCTTC.

The V and J genes are TRBV28 and TRBJ2-7; D is ambiguous. The V end lost 7 bases, the J end lost 2 bases, and 9 bases lay between the germline ends. The CDR3 runs 12 residues. CDR1 and CDR2 from the germline V gene are MDHEN and SYDVKM. The CDR3 DNA sequence: TGTGCCAGCACCCCAGGTGCCTACGAGCAGTACTTC. Translated, it gives CASTPGAYEQYF. The full variable domain, in which reference TRBV28 and TRBJ2-7 provide the parts outside the CDR3, is DVKVTQSSRYLVKRTGEKVFLECVQDMDHENMFWYRQDPGLGLRLIYFSYDVKMKEKGDIPEGYSVSREKKERFSLILESASTNQTSMYLCASTPGAYEQYFGPGTRLTVT.

This chain joins TRBV28 and TRBJ1-1; 9 bases line up with TRBD1. The CDR3 covers 14 residues. Trimming removed 5 bases from V and 6 bases from J; junction bases left unmatched: 7. Germline CDR1 reads MDHEN; CDR2 reads SYDVKM. The chain's CDR3 is CASSTGQGNAEAFF. CDR3 nucleotide sequence: TGTGCCAGCAGTACTGGACAGGGGAATGCTGAAGCTTTCTTT.

With regard to this clone: No conserved phenylalanine or tryptophan ends this CDR3, so it is likely a read error. The J gene is TRBJ1-1, the V gene TRBV28; D gene uncertain. Germline V CDR1 and CDR2: MDHEN, SYDVKM. The germline V and J ends were trimmed by 6 bases and 10 bases, with 24 bases remaining between them. The CDR3 extends over 15 amino acids. The CDR3 coding sequence is TGTGCCAGCAGCCCACCAGAAAGCTGGGCGGTGGGAGCTTTCCTT. Amino acids: CASSPPESWAVGAFL.

In its sample, this clone was seen a few times. CDR3: CASSGQFSPLHF. For the CDR3, the DNA is TGTGCCAGTAGTGGACAGTTTTCACCCCTCCACTTT. The chain couples TRBV19 to TRBJ1-6; tentative D call: TRBD1 (6 bases). Germline V gene sequence: CDR1 LNHDA, CDR2 SQIVND (reference sequence). This CDR3 is 12 amino acids long. V was pared by 5 bases and J by 9 bases, with 8 bases between.

The V gene is TRBV7-2, the J gene TRBJ2-3, with 15 bases aligning to TRBD2. Unmatched junction bases numbered 7, after V lost 3 bases and J lost 6 bases. This CDR3 is built from 17 residues. The germline CDR1 and CDR2 sequences are SGHTA and FQGNSA. The CDR3 is CASSFIGLAGGLDTQYF. The CDR3 nucleotides are TGTGCCAGCAGCTTTATCGGACTAGCGGGAGGGCTCGATACGCAGTATTTT.

This clone has only a few counts. V and J are TRBV6-1 and TRBJ2-7; tentatively, D is TRBD1 (6 bases). Trimming took off 0 bases at V and 4 bases at J, with 13 bases between the two ends. The V gene's germline CDR1 is MNHNS and CDR2 SASEGT. This CDR3 spans 15 amino acids. The CDR3 coding sequence is TGTGCCAGCAGTGAAGCGCACGGGACAAGTTACGAGCAGTACTTC. It translates to CASSEAHGTSYEQYF.

CDR3 DNA sequence: TGTGCCAGCAGCCAAGGGGCGGGAGAGGCGACCTACGAGCAGTACTTC. Amino acids: CASSQGAGEATYEQYF. The V call is TRBV14, the J call TRBJ2-7, with 7 nucleotides matching TRBD2. This CDR3 comprises 16 residues. The germline CDR1 and CDR2 sequences are SGHDN and FVKESK. Losses at the gene ends were 1 base for V and 2 bases for J; bases not matched to a gene: 8.

The V gene is TRBV9, the J gene TRBJ2-3; TRBD2 matches 8 bases. CDR1 and CDR2 from the germline V gene are SGDLS and YYNGEE. The V and J ends lost 2 bases and 6 bases, in that order; junction bases with no gene match: 11. The CDR3 contains 16 residues. The CDR3 DNA sequence: TGTGCCAGCAGCGTTGCTAGCGGGCCATGGGGCGATACGCAGTATTTT. The encoded protein is CASSVASGPWGDTQYF.

This chain connects TRBV27 to TRBJ2-7; 12 bases map to TRBD2. The germline CDR1 and CDR2 sequences are MNHEY and SMNVEV (reference sequence). V lost 5 bases and J lost 4; bases outside the gene matches: 6. CDR3 length: 15 residues. Here the CDR3 reads CASSIRLAGAYEQYF. Here the CDR3 DNA reads TGTGCCAGCAGTATAAGACTAGCGGGGGCATACGAGCAGTACTTC.

The V and J genes are TRBV7-2 and TRBJ2-5; the match to TRBD2 covers 10 bases. Trimming took 0 bases from V and 7 from J; bases not matched to a gene: 5. The CDR3 consists of 15 residues. Germline V gene data show CDR1 as SGHTA and CDR2 as FQGNSA. CDR3 in DNA: TGTGCCAGCAGCTTAGCTAGCGGGGGGACTGGGACCCAGTACTTC. This gives the protein CASSLASGGTGTQYF.

The chain links TRBV4-1 to TRBJ1-3, with a weak D call TRBD1 (6 bases). In germline, CDR1 is MGHRA, CDR2 YSYEKL. CDR3 length equals 15 residues. The V and J ends lost 1 base and 5 bases respectively, with 12 bases between them. The CDR3 spells CASSQVGDRRNTIYF. CDR3 DNA sequence: TGCGCCAGCAGCCAAGTGGGAGACAGGAGAAACACCATATATTTT.

V and J are TRBV5-6 and TRBJ1-3; TRBD1 is a possible D gene (5 bases). Germline-derived CDR1 and CDR2 are SGHDT and YYEEEE. Between the trimmed V and J ends, which lost 9 bases and 4 bases, there was a span of 14 bases. The CDR3 is made up of 13 amino acids. CDR3 in DNA: TGTGCCACCCGTGGGGGGACGGGAAACACCATATATTTT. Amino acid sequence: CATRGGTGNTIYF.